This TCR beta chain was documented in a study of siplizumab effects on memory and regulatory T cells. The assay was immunoSEQ multiplex PCR, and TCRdb's table has in-frame clones only and misses some. This table holds 100,000 or so clones, just over 90% found once. V shed 4 bases, J shed 4 bases, and the junction held 10 bases outside the gene matches. Germline V gene lookup returns CDR1 GTSNPN and CDR2 SVGIG (reference sequence). The CDR3 contains 15 residues. The sequenced sample was Tregs sorted from blood. The clonotype comes from a human donor in good health. This chain uses TRBV30 with TRBJ2-3, with 8 bases lining up with TRBD1. CDR3 region: CAWTPLTGVADTQYF. The CDR3 nucleotides are TGTGCCTGGACACCTTTGACAGGGGTCGCAGATACGCAGTATTTT.